A selection of T cell receptor beta chains follows, all from one sample in a study of shared clonotypes between healthy human individuals. Sequencing was performed with immunoSEQ multiplex PCR; in TCRdb, only in-frame clones are kept and a portion is missing. The repertoire holds approximately 1.9 million clones, with 93% as singletons. The sequenced material came from naive CD8+ T cells from PBMCs. The receptor set was obtained from a man aged 18 to 29 in good health. Some clones in this sample may be carry-over from other donors' samples. Each CDR3 is given with its conserved first and last residue. The D gene is left open where the match is weak. Clone size appears in some rows only: once, few, many, or a class for an expanded clone.

v_call	clone_size	d_call	j_call	cdr3_nt	cdr3_aa
TRBV21-1	once	NA	TRBJ2-7	TGTGCCAGCAGCAAAGGGCTAGCGGACTACGAGCAGTACTTC	CASSKGLADYEQYF
TRBV2	NA	TRBD2	TRBJ2-7	TGTGCCAGCACCTCCTCGGTAGCGGGGGGGAGGATCGAGCAGTACTTC	CASTSSVAGGRIEQYF
TRBV10-1	once	TRBD1	TRBJ2-4	TGCGCCAGCAGTGAGTCGATAGTTTTCGGAGACAGGGGCGAAAACATTCAGTACTTC	CASSESIVFGDRGENIQYF
TRBV7-2	NA	NA	TRBJ2-1	TGTGCCAGCAGCTTTAACAGGGAATTATGGCTACACGTCCATGAGCAGTTCTTC	CASSFNRELWLHVHEQFF
TRBV11-3	NA	TRBD1	TRBJ2-2	TGTGCCAGCAGCCCACTCAGGGGGCGGACCGGGGAGCTGTTTTTT	CASSPLRGRTGELFF
TRBV7-9	NA	TRBD2	TRBJ2-5	TGTGCCAGCAGCTTAATACTAGCGGGAGCTGTAGAGACCCAGTACTTC	CASSLILAGAVETQYF
TRBV28	NA	NA	TRBJ2-5	TGTGCCAGCAGTCCGGTCAAGTGGGCAGATCTGTACTTC	CASSPVKWADLYF
TRBV28	NA	TRBD1	TRBJ1-5	TGTGCCAGCAGTTTCCGGACAGGGAGGCAGCCCCAGCATTTT	CASSFRTGRQPQHF
TRBV11-2	NA	NA	TRBJ2-4	TGTGCCAGCAGCTCGGTCGCTTCCTTTCAGTACTTC	CASSSVASFQYF
TRBV2	NA	TRBD2	TRBJ2-3	TGTGCCAGCAGTGCAGGGACTAGTTTGGCAGATACGCAGTATTTT	CASSAGTSLADTQYF
TRBV6-5	once	NA	TRBJ1-1	TGTGCCAGCAGCCTACAGGTCATGAACACTGAAGCTTTCTTT	CASSLQVMNTEAFF
TRBV6-5	NA	TRBD1	TRBJ1-1	TGTGCCAGCGGAATCGGGACAGTCATTGAAGCTTTCTTT	CASGIGTVIEAFF
TRBV27	NA	NA	TRBJ2-7	TGTGCCAGCTCTCTCGGGGCGACGCAGTACTTC	CASSLGATQYF
TRBV7-9	NA	NA	TRBJ2-1	TGTGCCAGCAGCTTAGTGGCCAATGAGCAGTTCTTC	CASSLVANEQFF
TRBV5-8	once	NA	TRBJ2-7	TGTGCCAGCATTATCAGGATCGAGCAGTACTTC	CASIIRIEQYF
TRBV19	NA	TRBD2	TRBJ2-6	TGTGCCAGTACCCCCCTAGCGGGAGGGGCTGGGGCCAACGTCCTGACTTTC	CASTPLAGGAGANVLTF
TRBV9	NA	NA	TRBJ2-7	TGTGCCAGCAGCGTAGAAGGGTCTGACTACGAGCAGTACTTC	CASSVEGSDYEQYF
TRBV28	NA	NA	TRBJ2-6	TGTGCCAGCAGCAATCCCGGACATACCTCTGGGGCCAACGTCCTGACTTTC	CASSNPGHTSGANVLTF
TRBV27	NA	TRBD2	TRBJ2-1	TGTGCCAGCAGTGCGCGCCCCGGGACTAGCGGGAGGGCCCTGGACAATGAGCAGTTCTTC	CASSARPGTSGRALDNEQFF
TRBV15	NA	NA	TRBJ2-7	TGTGCCACCAGGGACGGCTACGAGCAGTACTTC	CATRDGYEQYF
TRBV25-1	NA	TRBD2	TRBJ2-2	TGTGCCAGCAGTGAAGGCCTAGCGGGAGCCACCGGGGAGCTGTTTTTT	CASSEGLAGATGELFF
TRBV28	NA	NA	TRBJ1-5	TGTGCCAGCAGTTGGAAGTTGGAAGGGGGGAATCAGCCCCAGCATTTT	CASSWKLEGGNQPQHF
TRBV25-1	NA	NA	TRBJ1-1	TGTGCCAGCAGTTACCGGGGTGCCCTCTGGGGGGCTTTCTTT	CASSYRGALWGAFF
TRBV6-1	few	NA	TRBJ2-7	TGTGCCAGCAATAGACAGCACGAGCAGTACTTC	CASNRQHEQYF
TRBV9	NA	NA	TRBJ2-3	TGTGCCAGCAGCGCCTCTAGCACAGATACGCAGTATTTT	CASSASSTDTQYF
TRBV27	NA	TRBD1	TRBJ1-2	TGTGCCAGCAGTTTATCGAGGGGACAGGGTTATGGCTACACCTTC	CASSLSRGQGYGYTF
TRBV27	NA	NA	TRBJ2-3	TGTGCCAGCAGTTTATCCTTGGCAGGGGCTCAGGATACGCAGTATTTT	CASSLSLAGAQDTQYF
TRBV11-2	NA	NA	TRBJ1-2	TGTGCCAGCAGCTTAGTTGGCTCAGGGACTAACTATGGCTACACCTTC	CASSLVGSGTNYGYTF
TRBV25-1	NA	TRBD2	TRBJ2-7	TGTGCCAGCAGTGTACTAGCGGGCTACGAGCAGTACTTC	CASSVLAGYEQYF
TRBV5-8	NA	NA	TRBJ2-7	TGTGCCAGCAGCGCCGAGAACGCGGGATCCTACGAGCAGTACTTC	CASSAENAGSYEQYF
TRBV9	NA	NA	TRBJ2-1	TGTGCCAGCTCGCTAGCAGACTCCTACAATGAGCAGTTCTTC	CASSLADSYNEQFF
TRBV7-9	NA	NA	TRBJ2-7	TGTGCCAGCAGCTTAATAAATAGGGGCTCCTACGAGCAGTACTTC	CASSLINRGSYEQYF
TRBV6-6	NA	NA	TRBJ2-7	TGTGCCAGCAGTTACGGGGCAGGGGAATTCAACGAGCAGTACTTC	CASSYGAGEFNEQYF
TRBV7-2	NA	TRBD1	TRBJ1-2	TGTGCCAGCAGCACCATTATACAGGGGGACTATGGCTACACCTTC	CASSTIIQGDYGYTF
TRBV6-5	NA	NA	TRBJ2-1	TGTGCCAGCAGCCTTATGTCAATGACAGGTGTTATGGAGTTCTTC	CASSLMSMTGVMEFF
TRBV5-1	once	NA	TRBJ2-1	TGCGCCAGCCGGGATACTCCGAGCTCCTACAATGAGCAGTTCTTC	CASRDTPSSYNEQFF
TRBV28	once	NA	TRBJ1-4	TGTGCCAGCAGTTTAGCACCCACAACTAATGAAAAACTGTTTTTT	CASSLAPTTNEKLFF
TRBV7-9	NA	NA	TRBJ2-7	TGTGCCAGCAGCCCGGGACCCTACGAGCAGTACTTC	CASSPGPYEQYF
TRBV7-8	NA	NA	TRBJ2-1	TGTGCCAGCAGCTCCACGGGGGCCCACTACAATGAGCAGTTCTTC	CASSSTGAHYNEQFF
TRBV12-5	NA	NA	TRBJ2-7	TGTGCTAGTGGTTTGGTACTTAGCGGCGCCTACGAGCAGTACTTC	CASGLVLSGAYEQYF
TRBV14	NA	NA	TRBJ1-1	TGTGCCAGCAGCCAAGCGGTAATGTCTGAAGCTTTCTTT	CASSQAVMSEAFF
TRBV27	NA	NA	TRBJ1-5	TGTGCCAGCAGTTTATCCGCGTTCTCGCCCCAGCATTTT	CASSLSAFSPQHF
TRBV7-6	NA	NA	TRBJ2-7	TGTGCCAGCAGCTTAGAGGTCGCTAGCCCGTACGAGCAGTACTTC	CASSLEVASPYEQYF
TRBV27	NA	NA	TRBJ2-2	TGTGCCAGCAGGTGGGCCGGGGAGCTGTTTTTT	CASRWAGELFF
TRBV7-2	NA	TRBD2	TRBJ2-2	TGTGCCAGCAGCTCAGGACTAGCGGAGAACACCGGGGAGCTGTTTTTT	CASSSGLAENTGELFF
TRBV27	NA	TRBD1	TRBJ1-5	TGTGCCAGCAGTTTACGGCAGGGGGCGAGTCAGCCCCAGCATTTT	CASSLRQGASQPQHF
TRBV15	NA	NA	TRBJ1-1	TGTGCCACCAGCAGAGATCGTCCGCAGATGAACACTGAAGCTTTCTTT	CATSRDRPQMNTEAFF
TRBV7-2	NA	TRBD1	TRBJ1-3	TGTGCCAGCAGCGCCACAGGGGCCGGAAACACCATATATTTT	CASSATGAGNTIYF
TRBV6-1	NA	TRBD2	TRBJ2-7	TGTGCCAGCAGTGAACTCCTAGCGGAGTACTCCTACGAGCAGTACTTC	CASSELLAEYSYEQYF
TRBV29-1	NA	TRBD1	TRBJ1-1	TGCAGCGTCCCGGGGACAGGTGACATGAACACTGAAGCTTTCTTT	CSVPGTGDMNTEAFF
TRBV19	NA	TRBD1	TRBJ1-1	TGTGCCAGTAGAAAGAACGGACAGGGCTATGGTGGGACTGAAGCTTTCTTT	CASRKNGQGYGGTEAFF
TRBV6-5	NA	NA	TRBJ2-4	TGTGCCAGCAGTTACGGACGGGAACTCAAAAACATTCAGTACTTC	CASSYGRELKNIQYF
TRBV6-5	NA	TRBD1	TRBJ2-7	TGTGCCAGCAGTTACGGTGAGGGACAGGGGAACGAGCAGTACTTC	CASSYGEGQGNEQYF
TRBV11-2	once	NA	TRBJ2-3	TGTGCCAGCAGCTCTACGTCCAGGGGGGTTGTAGATACGCAGTATTTT	CASSSTSRGVVDTQYF
TRBV4-3	NA	NA	TRBJ2-2	TGCGCCAGCAGCCAAGATGGGGTAGGGCCCGGGGAGCTGTTTTTT	CASSQDGVGPGELFF
TRBV6-1	NA	TRBD2	TRBJ2-7	TGTGCCAGCAGGGGACTAGCGGTTATCTACGAGCAGTACTTC	CASRGLAVIYEQYF
TRBV9	once	TRBD1	TRBJ2-1	TGTGCCAGCAGCGCCCGGGACAGGGGGCCCGCAGGCGAGCAGTTCTTC	CASSARDRGPAGEQFF
TRBV2	NA	TRBD1	TRBJ2-7	TGTGCCAGCAGTGAGGGACAGCGCTCCTACGAGCAGTACTTC	CASSEGQRSYEQYF